This T cell receptor (beta chain) was captured by sequencing in a study of beta chain features in type 1 diabetes. On the study more broadly: In all, around 100 million sorted cells from all samples were analyzed.

Notes on the study in general: Type 1 diabetes patients had moderately but significantly shorter TCRB CDR3s in all four CD4+ subsets. PCR may have favored shorter templates equally in patients and controls. A greater similarity of naive, central memory and Treg TCRB repertoires was seen among patients than among healthy donors.

The CDR3 has 13 residues. V was trimmed by 3 bases and J by 3 bases, leaving 8 bases between them. The V gene's germline CDR1 is SGHTA and CDR2 FQGNSA. Concerning this clone itself: Antigen: not known.

About 110 mL of blood, on average, came from one heparinised draw per donor. Reverse transcription of all isolated RNA meant that expressed TCRB transcripts were sequenced. The protocol was immunoSEQ multiplex PCR, while the TCRdb copy is restricted to in-frame clones and leaves out a portion. Here the sample spans 600,000 or so clones, over 11% being singletons. Sequencing was performed on naive CD4+ T cells from blood. V is TRBV7-2 and J is TRBJ2-5; D is undetermined. The receptor comes from a man aged 18 to 29 with type 1 diabetes. The CDR3 coding sequence is TGTGCCAGCAGCTTGACGGCCGAAGAGACCCAGTACTTC. Protein product: CASSLTAEETQYF.